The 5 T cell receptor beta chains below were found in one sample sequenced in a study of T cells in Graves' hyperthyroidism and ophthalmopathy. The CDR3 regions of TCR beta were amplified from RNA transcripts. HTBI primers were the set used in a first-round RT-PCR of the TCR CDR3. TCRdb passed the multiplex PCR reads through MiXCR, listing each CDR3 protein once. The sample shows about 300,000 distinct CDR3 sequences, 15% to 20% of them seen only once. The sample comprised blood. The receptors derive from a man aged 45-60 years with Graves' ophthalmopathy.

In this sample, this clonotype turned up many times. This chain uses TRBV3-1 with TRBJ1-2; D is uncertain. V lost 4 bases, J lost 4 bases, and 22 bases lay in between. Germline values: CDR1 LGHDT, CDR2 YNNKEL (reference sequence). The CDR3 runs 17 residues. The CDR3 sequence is CASSPSNAGLVLYGYTF. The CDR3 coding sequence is TGTGCCAGCAGCCCATCCAATGCAGGTTTGGTCCTCTATGGCTACACCTTC.

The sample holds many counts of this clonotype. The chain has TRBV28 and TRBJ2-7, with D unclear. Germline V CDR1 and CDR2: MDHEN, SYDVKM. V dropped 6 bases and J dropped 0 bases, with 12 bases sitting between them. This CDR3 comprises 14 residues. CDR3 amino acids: CASSSSGSSYEQYF. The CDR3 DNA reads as TGTGCCAGCAGCTCGTCTGGCAGCTCCTACGAGCAGTACTTC.

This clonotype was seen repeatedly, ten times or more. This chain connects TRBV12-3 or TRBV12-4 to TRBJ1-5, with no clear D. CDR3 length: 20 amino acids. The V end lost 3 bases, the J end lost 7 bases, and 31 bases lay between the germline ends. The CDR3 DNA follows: TGTGCCAGCAGTTTTTGGGGTGTAAGACCGCTCCGGGATAGGGTGCAGCCCCAGCATTTT. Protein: CASSFWGVRPLRDRVQPQHF.

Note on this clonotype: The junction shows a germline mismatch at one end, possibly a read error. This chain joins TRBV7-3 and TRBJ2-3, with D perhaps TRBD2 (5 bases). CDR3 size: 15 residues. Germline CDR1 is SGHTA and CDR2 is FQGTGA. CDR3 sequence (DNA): TGTGTCAGCAGCCTAACCCTGGGAGCCACAGATACGCAGTATTTT. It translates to CVSSLTLGATDTQYF.

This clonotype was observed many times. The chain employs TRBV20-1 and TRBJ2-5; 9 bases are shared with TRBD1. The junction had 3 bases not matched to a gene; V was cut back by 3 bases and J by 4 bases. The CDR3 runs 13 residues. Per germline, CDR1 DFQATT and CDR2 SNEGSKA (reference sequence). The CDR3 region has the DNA TGCAGTGCTAGGGGACAGGGACCAGAGACCCAGTACTTC. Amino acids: CSARGQGPETQYF.